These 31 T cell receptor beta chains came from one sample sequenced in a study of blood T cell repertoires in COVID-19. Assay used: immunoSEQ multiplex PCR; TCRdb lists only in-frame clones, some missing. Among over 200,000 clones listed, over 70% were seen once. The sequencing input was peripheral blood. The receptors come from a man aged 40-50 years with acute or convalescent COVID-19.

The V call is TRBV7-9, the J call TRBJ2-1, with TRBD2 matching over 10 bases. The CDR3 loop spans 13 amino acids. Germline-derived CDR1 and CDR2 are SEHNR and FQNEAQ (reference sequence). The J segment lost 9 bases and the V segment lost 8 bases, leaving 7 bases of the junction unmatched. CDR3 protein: CASGPSGSGEQFF. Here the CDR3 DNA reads TGTGCCAGCGGCCCTAGCGGGAGCGGTGAGCAGTTCTTC. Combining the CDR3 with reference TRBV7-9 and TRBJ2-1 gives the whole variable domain DTGVSQNPRHKITKRGQNVTFRCDPISEHNRLYWYRQTLGQGPEFLTYFQNEAQLEKSRLLSDRFSAERPKGSFSTLEIQRTEQGDSAMYLCASGPSGSGEQFFGPGTRLTVL.

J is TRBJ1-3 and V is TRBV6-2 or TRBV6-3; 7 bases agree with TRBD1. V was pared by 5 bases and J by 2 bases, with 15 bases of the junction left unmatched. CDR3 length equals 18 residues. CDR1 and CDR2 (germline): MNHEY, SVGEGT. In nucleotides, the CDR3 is TGTGCCAGCAGTAGGACGGAATTTACCGGGACAGCTGGAAACACCATATATTTT. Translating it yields CASSRTEFTGTAGNTIYF.

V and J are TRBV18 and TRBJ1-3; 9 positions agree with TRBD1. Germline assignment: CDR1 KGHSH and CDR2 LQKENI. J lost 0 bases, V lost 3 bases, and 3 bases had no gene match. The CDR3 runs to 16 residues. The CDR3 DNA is TGTGCCAGCTCACCGGACAGGGGCTACTCTGGAAACACCATATATTTT. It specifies CASSPDRGYSGNTIYF.

CDR3 bases: TGCACCAGCAGCCGAATCCTTTCCGGGTCCCCCTCGCGGGATGGCTACACCTTC. Encoded protein: CTSSRILSGSPSRDGYTF. The chain joins TRBV1 to TRBJ1-2. TRBV1 constitutes a pseudogene. This CDR3 is built from 18 residues.

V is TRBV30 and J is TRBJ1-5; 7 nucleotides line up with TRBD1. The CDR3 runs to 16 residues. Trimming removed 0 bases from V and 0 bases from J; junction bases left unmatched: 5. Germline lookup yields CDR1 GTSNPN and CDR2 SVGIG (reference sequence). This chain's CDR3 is CAWSVPGTVSNQPQHF. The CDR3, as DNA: TGTGCCTGGAGTGTACCGGGGACAGTTAGCAATCAGCCCCAGCATTTT.

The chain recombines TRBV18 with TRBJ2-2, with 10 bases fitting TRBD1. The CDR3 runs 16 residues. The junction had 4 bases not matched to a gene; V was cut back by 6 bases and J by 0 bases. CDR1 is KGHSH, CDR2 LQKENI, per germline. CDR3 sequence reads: CASSPTGGANTGELFF. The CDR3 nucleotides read TGTGCCAGCTCCCCGACAGGGGGCGCGAACACCGGGGAGCTGTTTTTT.

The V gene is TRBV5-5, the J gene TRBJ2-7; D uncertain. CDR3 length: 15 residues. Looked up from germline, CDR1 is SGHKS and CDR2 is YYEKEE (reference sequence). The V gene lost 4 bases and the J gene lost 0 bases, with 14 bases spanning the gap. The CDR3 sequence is CASSTSTTFSYEQYF. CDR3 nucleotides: TGTGCCAGCAGCACATCGACAACCTTCTCCTACGAGCAGTACTTC.

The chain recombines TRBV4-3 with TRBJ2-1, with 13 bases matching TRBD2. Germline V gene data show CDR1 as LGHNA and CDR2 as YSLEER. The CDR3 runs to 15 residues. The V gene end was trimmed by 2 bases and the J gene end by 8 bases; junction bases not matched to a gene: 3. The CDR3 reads CASSQTSGRGDEQFF. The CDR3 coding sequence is TGCGCCAGCAGCCAAACTAGCGGGAGGGGTGATGAGCAGTTCTTC.

The chain's CDR3 is CASSPRTGSTEAFF. CDR3 in DNA: TGTGCCAGCAGCCCCAGGACAGGGAGTACTGAAGCTTTCTTT. The chain is built from TRBV5-4 and TRBJ1-1; 8 bases match TRBD1. The CDR3 is 14 amino acids. V shed 4 bases and J 5 bases; nucleotides not matched to a gene: 7. CDR1 is SGHNT and CDR2 is YYREEE in the germline V gene (reference sequence).

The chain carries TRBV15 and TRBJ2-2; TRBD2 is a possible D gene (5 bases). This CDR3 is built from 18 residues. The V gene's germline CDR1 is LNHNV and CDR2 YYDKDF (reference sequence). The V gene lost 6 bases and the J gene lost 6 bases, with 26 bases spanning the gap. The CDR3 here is CATSRSQEKTTWPGELFF. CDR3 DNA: TGTGCCACCAGTCGATCCCAGGAGAAGACTACATGGCCCGGGGAGCTGTTTTTT.

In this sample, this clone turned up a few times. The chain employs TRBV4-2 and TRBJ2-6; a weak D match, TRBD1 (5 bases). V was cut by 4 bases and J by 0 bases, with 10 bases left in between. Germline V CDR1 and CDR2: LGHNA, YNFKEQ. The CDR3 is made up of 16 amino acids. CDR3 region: CASSLGQFSGANVLTF. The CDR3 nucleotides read TGTGCCAGCAGCCTAGGACAATTCTCTGGGGCCAACGTCCTGACTTTC.

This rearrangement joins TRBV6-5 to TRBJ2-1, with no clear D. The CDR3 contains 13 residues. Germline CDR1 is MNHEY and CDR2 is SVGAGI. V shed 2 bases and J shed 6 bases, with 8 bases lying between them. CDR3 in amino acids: CASSYPSSNEQFF. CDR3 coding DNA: TGTGCCAGCAGTTACCCCTCTAGCAATGAGCAGTTCTTC.

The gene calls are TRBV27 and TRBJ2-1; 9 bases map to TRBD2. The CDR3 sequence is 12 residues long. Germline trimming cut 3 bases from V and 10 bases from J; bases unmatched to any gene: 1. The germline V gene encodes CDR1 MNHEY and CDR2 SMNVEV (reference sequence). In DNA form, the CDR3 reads TGTGCCAGCAGTTTCGGGACTAGCGAGCAGTTCTTC. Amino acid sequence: CASSFGTSEQFF.

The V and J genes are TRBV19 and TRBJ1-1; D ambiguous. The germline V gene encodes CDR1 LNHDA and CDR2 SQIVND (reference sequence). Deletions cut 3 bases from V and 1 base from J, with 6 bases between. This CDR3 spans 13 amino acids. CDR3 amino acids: CASSISKNTEAFF. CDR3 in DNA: TGTGCCAGTAGTATTTCCAAGAACACTGAAGCTTTCTTT.

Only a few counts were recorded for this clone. This CDR3 reads CASSEVSGARPQHF. The CDR3 DNA reads TGTGCCAGCAGCGAAGTGAGTGGGGCACGGCCCCAGCATTTT. The chain is built from TRBV27 and TRBJ1-5; a weak D match, TRBD1 (5 bases). In germline, CDR1 is MNHEY, CDR2 SMNVEV (reference sequence). This CDR3 region has 14 residues. V lost 6 bases to trimming and J lost 9 bases, with 18 bases between them.

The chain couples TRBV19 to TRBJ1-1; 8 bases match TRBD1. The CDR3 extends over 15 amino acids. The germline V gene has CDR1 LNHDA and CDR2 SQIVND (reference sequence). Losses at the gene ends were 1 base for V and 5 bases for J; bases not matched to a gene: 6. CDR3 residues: CASSIGQGARTEAFF. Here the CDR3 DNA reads TGTGCCAGTAGTATAGGTCAGGGGGCGAGAACTGAAGCTTTCTTT. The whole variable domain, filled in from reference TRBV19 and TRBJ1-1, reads DGGITQSPKYLFRKEGQNVTLSCEQNLNHDAMYWYRQDPGQGLRLIYYSQIVNDFQKGDIAEGYSVSREKKESFPLTVTSAQKNPTAFYLCASSIGQGARTEAFFGQGTRLTVV.

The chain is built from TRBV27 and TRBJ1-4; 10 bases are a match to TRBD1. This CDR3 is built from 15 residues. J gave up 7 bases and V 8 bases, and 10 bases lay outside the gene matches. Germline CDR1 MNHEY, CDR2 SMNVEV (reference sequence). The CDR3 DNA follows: TGTGCCAGCGCTAGACAGGGGGCTAGAGGTGAAAAACTGTTTTTT. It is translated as CASARQGARGEKLFF.

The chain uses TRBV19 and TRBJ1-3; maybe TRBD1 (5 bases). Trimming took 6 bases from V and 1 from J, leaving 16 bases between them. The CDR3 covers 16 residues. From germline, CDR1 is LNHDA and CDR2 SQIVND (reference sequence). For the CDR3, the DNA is TGTGCCAGTAGCTCAGGTCGGGGGAATTCTGGAAACACCATATATTTT. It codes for CASSSGRGNSGNTIYF.

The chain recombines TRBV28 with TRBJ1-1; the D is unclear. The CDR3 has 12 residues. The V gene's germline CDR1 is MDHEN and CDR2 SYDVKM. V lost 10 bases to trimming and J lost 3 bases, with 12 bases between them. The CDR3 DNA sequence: TGTGCCACCCAGACCGGAGACACTGAAGCTTTCTTT. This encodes CATQTGDTEAFF.

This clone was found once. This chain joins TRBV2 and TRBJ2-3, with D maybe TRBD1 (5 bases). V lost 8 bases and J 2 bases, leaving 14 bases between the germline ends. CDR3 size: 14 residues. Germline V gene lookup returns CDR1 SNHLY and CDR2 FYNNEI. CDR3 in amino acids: CASFVGPHTDTQYF. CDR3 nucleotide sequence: TGTGCCAGCTTCGTGGGGCCTCACACAGATACGCAGTATTTT.

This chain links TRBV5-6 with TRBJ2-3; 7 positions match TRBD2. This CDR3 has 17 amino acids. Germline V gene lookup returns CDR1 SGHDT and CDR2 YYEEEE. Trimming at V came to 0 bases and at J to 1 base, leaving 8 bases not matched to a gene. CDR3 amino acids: CASSLVRLAGGTDTQYF. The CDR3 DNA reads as TGTGCCAGCAGCTTGGTCAGACTAGCCGGGGGCACAGATACGCAGTATTTT.

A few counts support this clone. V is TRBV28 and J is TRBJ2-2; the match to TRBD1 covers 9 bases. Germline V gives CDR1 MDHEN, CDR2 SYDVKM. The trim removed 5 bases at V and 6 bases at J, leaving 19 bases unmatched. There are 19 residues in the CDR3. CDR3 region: CASSTTRYTGGGRAGELFF. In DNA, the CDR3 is TGTGCCAGCAGTACCACACGCTATACAGGGGGCGGTAGGGCCGGGGAGCTGTTTTTT. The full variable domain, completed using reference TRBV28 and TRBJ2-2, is DVKVTQSSRYLVKRTGEKVFLECVQDMDHENMFWYRQDPGLGLRLIYFSYDVKMKEKGDIPEGYSVSREKKERFSLILESASTNQTSMYLCASSTTRYTGGGRAGELFFGEGSRLTVL.

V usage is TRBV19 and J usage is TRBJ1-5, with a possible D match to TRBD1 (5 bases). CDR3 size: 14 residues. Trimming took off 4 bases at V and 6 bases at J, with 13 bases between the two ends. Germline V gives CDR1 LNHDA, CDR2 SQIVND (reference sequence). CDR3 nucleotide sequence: TGTGCCAGTAGTAAGGGGCAGGTCTCTCAGCCCCAGCATTTT. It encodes CASSKGQVSQPQHF.

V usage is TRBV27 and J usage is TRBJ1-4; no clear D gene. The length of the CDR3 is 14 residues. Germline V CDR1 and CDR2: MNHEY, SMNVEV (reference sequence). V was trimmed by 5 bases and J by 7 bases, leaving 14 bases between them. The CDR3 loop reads CASSLRVGGEKLFF. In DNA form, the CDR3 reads TGTGCCAGCAGTCTGCGGGTGGGAGGTGAAAAACTGTTTTTT.

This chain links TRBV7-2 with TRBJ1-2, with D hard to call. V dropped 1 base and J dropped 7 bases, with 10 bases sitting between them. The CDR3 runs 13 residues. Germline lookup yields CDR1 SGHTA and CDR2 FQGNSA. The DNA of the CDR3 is TGTGCCAGCAGCTTAGGGGCTTCACTTGGCTACACCTTC. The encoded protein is CASSLGASLGYTF.

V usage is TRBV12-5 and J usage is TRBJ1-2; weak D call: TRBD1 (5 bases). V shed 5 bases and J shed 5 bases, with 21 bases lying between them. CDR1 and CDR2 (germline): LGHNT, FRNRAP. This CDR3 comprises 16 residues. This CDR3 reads CASGPSGDGRMYGYTF. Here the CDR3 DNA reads TGTGCTAGTGGTCCGAGCGGGGACGGACGGATGTATGGCTACACCTTC.

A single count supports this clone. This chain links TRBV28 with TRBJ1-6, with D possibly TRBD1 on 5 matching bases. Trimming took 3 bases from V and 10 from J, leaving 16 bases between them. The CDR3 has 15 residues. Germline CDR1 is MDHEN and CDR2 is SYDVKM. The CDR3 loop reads CASSFLQGGRSPLHF. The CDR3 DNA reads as TGTGCCAGCAGTTTCCTCCAGGGTGGTCGGTCACCCCTCCACTTT.

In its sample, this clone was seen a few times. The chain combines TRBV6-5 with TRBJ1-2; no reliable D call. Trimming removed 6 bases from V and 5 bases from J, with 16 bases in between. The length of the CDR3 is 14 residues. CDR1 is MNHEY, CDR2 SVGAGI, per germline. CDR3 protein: CASRSPLQQYGYTF. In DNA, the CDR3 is TGTGCCAGCAGGTCGCCTCTACAACAGTATGGCTACACCTTC.

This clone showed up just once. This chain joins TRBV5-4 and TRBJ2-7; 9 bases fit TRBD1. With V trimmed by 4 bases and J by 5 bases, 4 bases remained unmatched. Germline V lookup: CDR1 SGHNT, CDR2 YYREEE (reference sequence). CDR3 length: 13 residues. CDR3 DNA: TGTGCCAGCAGCCTACGGGACAGGGACGAGCAGTACTTC. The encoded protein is CASSLRDRDEQYF. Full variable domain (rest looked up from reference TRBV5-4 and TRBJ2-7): ETGVTQSPTHLIKTRGQQVTLRCSSQSGHNTVSWYQQALGQGPQFIFQYYREEENGRGNFPPRFSGLQFPNYSSELNVNALELDDSALYLCASSLRDRDEQYFGPGTRLTVT.

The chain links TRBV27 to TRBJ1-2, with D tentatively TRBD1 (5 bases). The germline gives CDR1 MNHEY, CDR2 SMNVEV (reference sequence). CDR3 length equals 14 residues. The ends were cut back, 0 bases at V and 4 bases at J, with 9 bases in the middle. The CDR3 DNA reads TGTGCCAGCAGTTTATCGATAGGGGCCTATGGCTACACCTTC. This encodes CASSLSIGAYGYTF.

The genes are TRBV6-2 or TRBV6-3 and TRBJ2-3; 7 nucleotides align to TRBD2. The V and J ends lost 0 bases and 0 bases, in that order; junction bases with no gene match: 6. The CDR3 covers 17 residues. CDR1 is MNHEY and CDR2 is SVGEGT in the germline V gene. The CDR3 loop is CASSYSRWEGSTDTQYF. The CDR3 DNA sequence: TGTGCCAGCAGTTACTCGAGGTGGGAGGGGAGCACAGATACGCAGTATTTT.